The rows below give T cell receptor beta chains drawn from one sample of a study of CD8+ T cells in alopecia areata. Assay: immunoSEQ multiplex PCR; the TCRdb copy retains only in-frame clones and omits some. The table has over 150,000 clones, roughly 60% seen once; the top ten hold approximately 14%. Sample: CD4+ T cells sorted from blood, taken at week 24, from a patient treated with tofacitinib. Receptor source: a human donor with alopecia areata. CDR3s include the opening cysteine and the closing phenylalanine or tryptophan. D genes are given only for firm matches. Rows may omit the clone size; those that give it use once, few, many or a size class.

CDR3 | DNA | J | D | size | V
CAWRERLAKNIQYF | TGTGCCTGGAGGGAGAGGCTAGCCAAAAACATTCAGTACTTC | TRBJ2-4 | . | . | TRBV30
CASSGARTYTGELFF | TGTGCCAGCAGTGGGGCACGAACCTACACCGGGGAGCTGTTTTTT | TRBJ2-2 | . | . | TRBV6-1
CASSLRRGDSYNEQFF | TGTGCCAGCAGCTTGCGACGGGGCGACTCCTACAATGAGCAGTTCTTC | TRBJ2-1 | . | few | TRBV7-3
CASSLDGSVEQFF | TGTGCCAGCAGCTTAGACGGTTCTGTTGAGCAGTTCTTC | TRBJ2-1 | . | . | TRBV13
CASSPGTGRTGELFF | TGTGCCAGCAGCCCCGGGACAGGGAGGACCGGGGAGCTGTTTTTT | TRBJ2-2 | TRBD1 | few | TRBV14
CAWETIGNTIYF | TGTGCCTGGGAAACCATAGGGAACACCATATATTTT | TRBJ1-3 | . | . | TRBV30
CASSFRGFTDTQYF | TGCGCCAGCAGCTTTAGGGGCTTCACAGATACGCAGTATTTT | TRBJ2-3 | . | few | TRBV5-1
CASSEGQHTEAFF | TGTGCCAGCAGTGAGGGACAGCACACTGAAGCTTTCTTT | TRBJ1-1 | TRBD1 | . | TRBV2
CAWSWGGNEKLFF | TGTGCCTGGAGCTGGGGAGGGAATGAAAAACTGTTTTTT | TRBJ1-4 | . | . | TRBV30
CAWRVREYNEQFF | TGTGCCTGGAGAGTCCGGGAATACAATGAGCAGTTCTTC | TRBJ2-1 | . | . | TRBV30
CASSKLQGSLSPLHF | TGTGCCAGCAGCAAACTACAGGGATCCCTCTCACCCCTCCACTTT | TRBJ1-6 | . | few | TRBV6-5
CASSLGQGGTDTQYF | TGTGCCAGCAGCCTGGGACAGGGCGGCACAGATACGCAGTATTTT | TRBJ2-3 | TRBD1 | . | TRBV2
CASSLGHTQYF | TGTGCCAGCAGTTTAGGACATACGCAGTATTTT | TRBJ2-3 | . | . | TRBV27
CASSFVRNEQFF | TGCGCCAGCAGCTTTGTCAGGAACGAGCAGTTCTTC | TRBJ2-1 | . | . | TRBV5-1
CASRQGWEQYF | TGTGCCAGCAGACAGGGGTGGGAGCAGTACTTC | TRBJ2-7 | TRBD1 | . | TRBV7-2
CASSGQGLRNQPQHF | TGTGCCAGCAGTGGGCAGGGTCTTAGGAATCAGCCCCAGCATTTT | TRBJ1-5 | . | . | TRBV27
CASSQEGVGGIPYEQYF | TGCGCCAGCAGCCAAGAAGGGGTAGGGGGAATTCCCTACGAGCAGTACTTC | TRBJ2-7 | . | . | TRBV4-1